The 31 T cell receptor beta chains given below trace back to one sample, sequenced in a study of response to subunit inactivated influenza vaccine. In TCRdb, the RT-PCR reads were re-called with MiXCR into one record per CDR3 protein. The sample holds more than 700,000 distinct CDR3 sequences; approximately 22% are singletons and the top ten take around 9.6%. Here the sequenced sample was PBMCs from blood, taken roughly 5 days after vaccination. The receptor source for this set is a man aged 45-65 years who received an inactivated influenza vaccine.

This clonotype was seen more than once but under ten times. One end of the junction varies from germline; a read error may be responsible. In DNA, the CDR3 is TGTGCCATCAGTGAGCCCGGGACTAGCGGGAGGGACTTC. The encoded protein is CAISEPGTSGRDF. The gene calls are TRBV10-3 and TRBJ2-7; 16 bases line up with TRBD2. The germline gives CDR1 ENHRY, CDR2 SYGVKD. The CDR3 runs 13 residues.

This clonotype was picked up a small number of times. This rearrangement joins TRBV12-3 or TRBV12-4 to TRBJ2-7; possibly TRBD1 or TRBD2 for D (5 bases each). V lost 3 bases to trimming and J lost 1 base, with 10 bases between them. The CDR3 consists of 14 residues. The DNA for the CDR3 is TGTGCCAGCAGTTTCGGGGCGCCGTCCTACGAGCAGTACTTC. Translating it yields CASSFGAPSYEQYF.

CDR3 region: CASSSSSGRINEQFF. CDR3 nucleotide sequence: TGCGCCAGCAGCTCTTCTAGCGGGCGGATCAATGAGCAGTTCTTC. The gene calls are TRBV5-1 and TRBJ2-1; 8 bases line up with TRBD2. This CDR3 is built from 15 residues. Germline V gene sequence: CDR1 SGHRS, CDR2 YFSETQ. J gave up 6 bases and V 3 bases, and 8 bases lay outside the gene matches.

In DNA form, the CDR3 reads TGTGCCAGCAGCCAAGATGTCCTAGAAGCCTACGAGCAGTACTTC. Residues: CASSQDVLEAYEQYF. The V call is TRBV4-2, the J call TRBJ2-7; D gene ambiguous. The CDR3 sequence is 15 residues long. Between the trimmed V and J ends, which lost 0 bases and 2 bases, there was a span of 11 bases. From germline, CDR1 is LGHNA and CDR2 YNFKEQ.

This clonotype was seen a few times. CDR3 DNA: TGTGCCATCAGATCCCCGGGACAGGGGGCTGAAGCTTTCTTT. This gives the protein CAIRSPGQGAEAFF. The V and J genes are TRBV10-3 and TRBJ1-1, with 11 bases identical to TRBD1. The germline gives CDR1 ENHRY, CDR2 SYGVKD. This CDR3 is built from 14 residues. J was trimmed by 6 bases and V by 6 bases; bases with no gene match: 6.

This clonotype occurred once. Possible read error: a much larger clone is one base away. The chain combines TRBV6-5 with TRBJ2-7; D gene uncertain. Germline-derived CDR1 and CDR2 are MNHEY and SVGAGI. This CDR3 has 11 amino acids. CDR3 loop: CANSTWNEQYF. DNA of the CDR3: TGTGCCAACAGTACCTGGAACGAGCAGTACTTC.

V and J are TRBV15 and TRBJ2-7; no reliable D call. Germline values: CDR1 LNHNV, CDR2 YYDKDF (reference sequence). Trimming removed 1 base from V and 2 bases from J, with 3 bases in between. CDR3 size: 12 residues. The CDR3 sequence: CATSRATYEQYF. CDR3 nucleotides: TGTGCCACCAGCAGAGCTACCTACGAGCAGTACTTC.

This clonotype showed up many times. The chain couples TRBV29-1 to TRBJ2-1; perhaps TRBD2 as D (7 bases). V lost 4 bases and J lost 7, with 17 bases in between. The CDR3 is 14 residues long. Germline lookup yields CDR1 SQVTM and CDR2 ANQGSEA. The CDR3 DNA reads as TGCAGCGTTGGTGGGGGGGCGAGGTGGAATGAGCAGTTCTTC. Translation: CSVGGGARWNEQFF.

This clonotype showed up just a few times. J is TRBJ2-2 and V is TRBV4-3; tentative D call: TRBD2 (6 bases). V was cut by 1 base and J by 3 bases, with 12 bases left in between. Per germline, CDR1 LGHNA and CDR2 YSLEER. The CDR3 covers 16 residues. The CDR3: CASSQAGEPYTGELFF. Here the CDR3 DNA reads TGCGCCAGCAGCCAAGCGGGGGAACCCTACACCGGGGAGCTGTTTTTT.

The rearrangement joins TRBV6-2 or TRBV6-3 to TRBJ2-1; no clear D. The germline CDR1 and CDR2 sequences are MNHEY and SVGEGT. This CDR3 contains 13 residues. The V gene lost 7 bases and the J gene lost 3 bases, with 10 bases spanning the gap. Here the CDR3 DNA reads TGTGCCAGCAACCCGGCGATCTACAATGAGCAGTTCTTC. Protein sequence: CASNPAIYNEQFF.

There are many counts of this clonotype. The gene calls are TRBV5-5 and TRBJ1-2; D unresolved. Germline V gene sequence: CDR1 SGHKS, CDR2 YYEKEE (reference sequence). The CDR3 loop spans 13 amino acids. Deletions cut 3 bases from V and 7 bases from J, with 13 bases between. Here the CDR3 DNA reads TGTGCCAGCAGCTCTACAGAACTGGGTGGCTACACCTTC. The encoded protein is CASSSTELGGYTF.

The chain has TRBV12-3 or TRBV12-4 and TRBJ2-2, with D unclear. The CDR3 runs 15 residues. The ends were cut back, 3 bases at V and 3 bases at J, with 11 bases in the middle. In nucleotides, the CDR3 is TGTGCCAGCAGTTTTTGGAAGAGACACACCGGGGAGCTGTTTTTT. Amino acids: CASSFWKRHTGELFF.

The chain has TRBV29-1 and TRBJ2-1, with 7 bases aligning to TRBD2. Germline loops: CDR1 SQVTM, CDR2 ANQGSEA. This CDR3 region has 12 residues. This CDR3 reads CRGSGIGNEQFF. The CDR3 DNA sequence: TGCAGGGGGAGCGGGATCGGCAATGAGCAGTTCTTC.

This clonotype came up a few times. The rearrangement links TRBV7-6 to TRBJ1-5; D uncertain. V was clipped by 1 base and J by 7 bases, with 8 bases between them. CDR1 and CDR2 (germline): SGHVS, FNYEAQ. The CDR3 sequence is 13 residues long. The chain's CDR3 is CASSLDLTQPQHF. CDR3 DNA: TGTGCCAGCAGCTTAGATCTGACGCAGCCCCAGCATTTT.

The chain uses TRBV5-1 and TRBJ2-3; TRBD1 agrees at 8 bases. The CDR3 totals 19 residues. Trimming cost V 3 bases and J 2 bases; bases outside gene matches: 17. Germline-derived CDR1 and CDR2 are SGHRS and YFSETQ. This CDR3 reads CASSWTGKLIIGDTDTQYF. CDR3 DNA: TGCGCCAGCAGCTGGACAGGGAAGCTGATTATAGGGGACACAGATACGCAGTATTTT.

V gene TRBV4-2 combines with J gene TRBJ2-3; 9 bases line up with TRBD2. From germline, CDR1 is LGHNA and CDR2 YNFKEQ. The CDR3 runs to 18 residues. The V gene end was trimmed by 0 bases and the J gene end by 4 bases; junction bases not matched to a gene: 11. CDR3 nucleotide sequence: TGTGCCAGCAGCCAAGACTTAGCGGGAGTGGGGTTTTCAGATACGCAGTATTTT. It encodes CASSQDLAGVGFSDTQYF.

This clonotype came up a few times. This chain uses TRBV15 with TRBJ2-2; maybe TRBD1 (5 bases). Trimming took off 1 base at V and 1 base at J, with 7 bases between the two ends. Per germline, CDR1 LNHNV and CDR2 YYDKDF (reference sequence). There are 15 residues in the CDR3. The CDR3 DNA follows: TGTGCCACCAGCAGAGTAACAGGGAACACCGGGGAGCTGTTTTTT. Residues: CATSRVTGNTGELFF.

The rearrangement joins TRBV19 to TRBJ2-7; a weak D match, TRBD2 (5 bases). V lost 6 bases and J lost 3, with 15 bases in between. Germline CDR1 is LNHDA and CDR2 is SQIVND (reference sequence). This CDR3 is 14 amino acids long. The CDR3 loop reads CASRPDGKSYEQYF. The CDR3 DNA reads TGTGCCAGTAGACCGGACGGGAAAAGCTACGAGCAGTACTTC.

The chain uses TRBV15 and TRBJ2-7; 7 positions agree with TRBD1. Germline trimming cut 0 bases from V and 0 bases from J; bases unmatched to any gene: 2. The germline V gene has CDR1 LNHNV and CDR2 YYDKDF (reference sequence). The CDR3 has 15 amino acids. This CDR3 is CATSREGQSSYEQYF. The CDR3 DNA is TGTGCCACCAGCAGAGAGGGACAGAGCTCCTACGAGCAGTACTTC.

This sequence joins TRBV5-1 and TRBJ1-1, with 9 nucleotides matching TRBD1. V lost 4 bases, J lost 5 bases, and 9 bases stayed unmatched. The CDR3 sequence is 15 residues long. CDR1 is SGHRS and CDR2 is YFSETQ in the germline V gene. CDR3 in amino acids: CASSVWDRALTEAFF. CDR3 bases: TGCGCCAGCAGCGTCTGGGACAGGGCCCTTACTGAAGCTTTCTTT.

The chain recombines TRBV10-3 with TRBJ1-5; no clear D gene. CDR1 ENHRY and CDR2 SYGVKD come from the germline V gene. The CDR3 totals 16 residues. V lost 0 bases to trimming and J lost 8 bases, with 17 bases between them. The CDR3: CAISESIVLTGKPQHF. CDR3 in DNA: TGTGCCATCAGTGAGTCGATCGTCCTGACGGGAAAGCCCCAGCATTTT.

At least ten counts were recorded for this clonotype. The chain recombines TRBV29-1 with TRBJ1-4; 8 positions agree with TRBD1. This CDR3 has 12 residues. Germline V gene data show CDR1 as SQVTM and CDR2 as ANQGSEA. The junction had 3 bases not matched to a gene; V was cut back by 7 bases and J by 5 bases. As DNA, the CDR3 is TGCAGCGGGGGACAGGCGAATGAAAAACTGTTTTTT. Amino acid sequence: CSGGQANEKLFF.

This clonotype was picked up many times. The chain combines TRBV12-3 or TRBV12-4 with TRBJ2-1, with TRBD1 identical over 9 bases. This CDR3 is built from 16 residues. After removal of 1 base from V and 5 bases from J, the junction contained 6 bases not matched to a gene. The CDR3 loop reads CASSLVGQGLNNEQFF. In DNA form, the CDR3 reads TGTGCCAGCAGTTTAGTGGGACAGGGCCTCAACAATGAGCAGTTCTTC.

The CDR3 loop reads CASSQGSGGELFF. The CDR3 region has the DNA TGTGCCAGCAGCCAAGGTTCAGGCGGGGAGCTGTTTTTT. The chain is built from TRBV3-1 and TRBJ2-2; no clear D. This CDR3 spans 13 amino acids. Trimming removed 1 base at V and 7 bases at J, with 7 bases between. CDR1 LGHDT and CDR2 YNNKEL come from the germline V gene (reference sequence).

V and J are TRBV20-1 and TRBJ2-1; 9 bases agree with TRBD2. After removal of 3 bases from V and 4 bases from J, the junction contained 4 bases not matched to a gene. The CDR3 contains 14 residues. The germline V gene encodes CDR1 DFQATT and CDR2 SNEGSKA (reference sequence). Here the CDR3 reads CSARLAGFYNEQFF. The CDR3, as DNA: TGCAGTGCTAGGCTAGCGGGATTTTACAATGAGCAGTTCTTC.

V is TRBV15 and J is TRBJ1-2; possibly TRBD1 for D (5 bases). Germline loops: CDR1 LNHNV, CDR2 YYDKDF (reference sequence). The CDR3 has 15 amino acids. V shed 0 bases and J shed 3 bases, with 11 bases lying between them. The CDR3 loop is CATSRDFQGYYGYTF. As DNA, the CDR3 is TGTGCCACCAGCAGAGATTTTCAGGGCTACTATGGCTACACCTTC.

There are a few counts of this clonotype. The genes are TRBV20-1 and TRBJ1-5; D is perhaps TRBD1 (5 bases). V gave up 3 bases and J gave up 0 bases, with 12 bases separating them. Germline V gives CDR1 DFQATT, CDR2 SNEGSKA (reference sequence). This CDR3 comprises 15 residues. The chain's CDR3 is CSASNGGTSNQPQHF. The CDR3 DNA sequence: TGCAGTGCTAGTAATGGGGGAACTAGCAATCAGCCCCAGCATTTT.

This clonotype was recorded only once. The chain joins TRBV28 to TRBJ2-3; 10 bases agree with TRBD2. This CDR3 is 17 amino acids long. Unmatched junction bases numbered 7, after V lost 1 base and J lost 3 bases. In germline, CDR1 is MDHEN, CDR2 SYDVKM. The CDR3 DNA reads TGTGCCAGCAGTTTATCTGCCGGGACTAGCGTAACAGATACGCAGTATTTT. Its protein product is CASSLSAGTSVTDTQYF. The full variable domain, in which reference TRBV28 and TRBJ2-3 provide the parts outside the CDR3, is DVKVTQSSRYLVKRTGEKVFLECVQDMDHENMFWYRQDPGLGLRLIYFSYDVKMKEKGDIPEGYSVSREKKERFSLILESASTNQTSMYLCASSLSAGTSVTDTQYFGPGTRLTVL.

V usage is TRBV6-1 and J usage is TRBJ2-4; the match to TRBD1 covers 8 bases. This CDR3 is built from 17 residues. V trimming: 5 bases; J trimming: 0 bases; junction bases outside the gene matches: 9. Germline V gives CDR1 MNHNS, CDR2 SASEGT. CDR3 sequence reads: CASSTGGLTLAKNIQYF. CDR3 coding DNA: TGTGCCAGCAGTACAGGGGGACTTACACTAGCCAAAAACATTCAGTACTTC.

This clonotype was seen more than once but under ten times. This sequence joins TRBV29-1 and TRBJ1-4, with 9 bases lining up with TRBD1. Germline CDR1 is SQVTM and CDR2 is ANQGSEA. This CDR3 has 15 amino acids. The junction had 9 bases not matched to a gene; V was cut back by 7 bases and J by 3 bases. CDR3 amino acids: CSGKFGTGSNEKLFF. Here the CDR3 DNA reads TGCAGCGGAAAGTTTGGGACAGGGTCTAATGAAAAACTGTTTTTT.

Only a few counts were recorded for this clonotype. The chain recombines TRBV20-1 with TRBJ1-1; no clear D. Germline CDR1 reads DFQATT; CDR2 reads SNEGSKA (reference sequence). V lost 6 bases and J 6 bases, leaving 11 bases between the germline ends. There are 11 residues in the CDR3. The DNA of the CDR3 is TGCAGTGCGCCCACCCGGGCTGAAGCTTTCTTT. Protein sequence: CSAPTRAEAFF.